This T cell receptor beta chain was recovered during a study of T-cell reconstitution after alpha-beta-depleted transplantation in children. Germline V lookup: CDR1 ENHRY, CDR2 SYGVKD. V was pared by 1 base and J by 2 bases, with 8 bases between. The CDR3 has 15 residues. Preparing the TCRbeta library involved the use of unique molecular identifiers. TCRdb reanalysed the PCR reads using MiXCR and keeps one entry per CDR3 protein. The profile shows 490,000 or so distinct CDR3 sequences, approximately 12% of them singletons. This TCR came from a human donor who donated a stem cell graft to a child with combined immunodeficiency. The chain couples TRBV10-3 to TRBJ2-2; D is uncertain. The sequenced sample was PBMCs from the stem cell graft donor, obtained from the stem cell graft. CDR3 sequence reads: CAISELSSNTGELFF. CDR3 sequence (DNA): TGTGCCATCAGTGAGTTATCCAGCAACACCGGGGAGCTGTTTTTT.